The 10 T cell receptor beta chains in this list originate from one sample, sequenced in a study of shared clonotypes between healthy human individuals. Generated by immunoSEQ multiplex PCR, the TCRdb table keeps only in-frame clones and is missing some. The repertoire has some 2,000,000 clones, around 95% of them found once; the top ten carry 0.1% to 0.15%. The specimen was naive CD4+ T cells sorted from blood. Subset meaning: CD45RA+ positively selected. These receptors were collected from a man aged 18 to 30 in good health.

The V call is TRBV2, the J call TRBJ2-5; 11 bases fit TRBD2. After removal of 4 bases from V and 6 bases from J, the junction contained 1 base not matched to a gene. Germline CDR1 reads SNHLY; CDR2 reads FYNNEI. This CDR3 region has 13 residues. The CDR3 spells CASSGLAGQTQYF. CDR3 nucleotide sequence: TGTGCCAGCAGTGGACTAGCGGGGCAGACCCAGTACTTC.

This clone was detected only once. The chain employs TRBV25-1 and TRBJ1-2; 8 bases fit TRBD1. Looked up from germline, CDR1 is MGHDK and CDR2 is SYGVNS. V shed 5 bases and J 3 bases; nucleotides not matched to a gene: 8. This CDR3 contains 15 residues. Here the CDR3 DNA reads TGTGCCAGCAGTTCCTCGACAGGGGTAGACTATGGCTACACCTTC. Amino acids: CASSSSTGVDYGYTF.

The gene calls are TRBV5-1 and TRBJ1-2; 9 positions agree with TRBD1. This CDR3 spans 15 amino acids. Germline V lookup: CDR1 SGHRS, CDR2 YFSETQ. J was trimmed by 4 bases and V by 2 bases; bases with no gene match: 6. CDR3 coding DNA: TGCGCCAGCAGCTTTGACAGGGGGACAACCTATGGCTACACCTTC. Its protein product is CASSFDRGTTYGYTF.

J is TRBJ2-3 and V is TRBV7-9; no firm D call. CDR3 length equals 13 residues. Trimming removed 2 bases at V and 2 bases at J, with 5 bases between. CDR1 and CDR2 from the germline V gene are SEHNR and FQNEAQ (reference sequence). CDR3 residues: CASSLSLTDTQYF. CDR3 coding DNA: TGTGCCAGCAGCTTATCCCTCACAGATACGCAGTATTTT. Full variable domain (missing parts from reference TRBV7-9 and TRBJ2-3): DTGVSQNPRHKITKRGQNVTFRCDPISEHNRLYWYRQTLGQGPEFLTYFQNEAQLEKSRLLSDRFSAERPKGSFSTLEIQRTEQGDSAMYLCASSLSLTDTQYFGPGTRLTVL.

The chain links TRBV14 to TRBJ1-5; D call uncertain. Trimming cost V 1 base and J 8 bases, with 18 bases left between them. The CDR3 length is 16 residues. The V gene's germline CDR1 is SGHDN and CDR2 FVKESK. The CDR3 nucleotides are TGTGCCAGCAGCCAAGTCCCGGGAGTTTTTTATGAGCCCCAGCATTTT. This sequence encodes CASSQVPGVFYEPQHF.

V usage is TRBV5-1 and J usage is TRBJ2-5, with D perhaps matching TRBD2 (5 bases). The germline CDR1 and CDR2 sequences are SGHRS and YFSETQ. The germline V and J ends were trimmed by 1 base and 5 bases, with 12 bases remaining between them. This CDR3 comprises 14 residues. The CDR3 loop reads CASSLPSGEETQYF. The CDR3 nucleotides are TGCGCCAGCAGCTTGCCCAGCGGCGAGGAGACCCAGTACTTC.

This rearrangement joins TRBV30 to TRBJ2-5; TRBD2 agrees at 11 bases. The CDR3 sequence is 15 residues long. With 3 bases clipped from V and 2 bases from J, the junction kept 5 bases outside the gene matches. Germline CDR1 and CDR2: GTSNPN and SVGIG (reference sequence). CDR3 protein: CAWSRTSGRQETQYF. CDR3 DNA: TGTGCCTGGAGCAGGACTAGCGGGCGGCAAGAGACCCAGTACTTC.

The chain joins TRBV6-1 to TRBJ1-6; possibly TRBD1 for D (5 bases). CDR1 is MNHNS, CDR2 SASEGT, per germline. This CDR3 is built from 17 residues. V lost 0 bases, J lost 10 bases, and 19 bases lay in between. Written as DNA, the CDR3 is TGTGCCAGCAGTGAAGCAATTATGAGGGGCCTAGGGTCACCCCTCCACTTT. It codes for CASSEAIMRGLGSPLHF.

The chain has TRBV7-9 and TRBJ2-5; D perhaps matches TRBD2 (6 bases). Trimming left V 1 base short and J 2 bases short, with 14 bases between. The CDR3 covers 16 residues. Per germline, CDR1 SEHNR and CDR2 FQNEAQ (reference sequence). CDR3 sequence: CASSLDPPGVQETQYF. The DNA for the CDR3 is TGTGCCAGCAGCTTAGATCCCCCGGGGGTACAAGAGACCCAGTACTTC.

With respect to this clone: Distinct nucleotide sequences in the sample also encode this CDR3. V is TRBV25-1 and J is TRBJ1-2; D perhaps matches TRBD1 (6 bases). This CDR3 has 13 residues. V dropped 3 bases and J dropped 5 bases, with 10 bases sitting between them. From germline, CDR1 is MGHDK and CDR2 SYGVNS. The CDR3 DNA follows: TGTGCCAGCAGTGACAGGGGCCTTTATGGCTACACCTTC. Amino acid sequence: CASSDRGLYGYTF.